What follows are 26 T cell receptor beta chains derived from one specimen sequenced in a study of Ad26.COV2.S vaccination and SARS-CoV-2 variants. Libraries were prepared by immunoSEQ multiplex PCR; TCRdb keeps only in-frame clonotypes and omits some of them. This repertoire shows about 94,000 clones, roughly 84% found once; its top ten account for approximately 15%. The sample was peripheral blood, taken after recovery from COVID-19. Receptor source: a human donor who had recovered from COVID-19.

The CDR3 loop is CASSYSGAEDFF. The CDR3 DNA reads as TGTGCCAGCAGTTACTCAGGGGCGGAGGATTTCTTT. The chain carries TRBV6-5 and TRBJ1-1, with D maybe TRBD1 (5 bases). This CDR3 has 12 amino acids. V lost 0 bases and J lost 13, with 12 bases in between. CDR1 and CDR2 from the germline V gene are MNHEY and SVGAGI.

The chain couples TRBV4-1 to TRBJ2-5; D may be TRBD1 or TRBD2 (5 bases each). Germline V gives CDR1 MGHRA, CDR2 YSYEKL. The CDR3 spans 15 residues. Trimming took off 1 base at V and 2 bases at J, with 11 bases between the two ends. CDR3 in DNA: TGCGCCAGCAGCCAAGGGGTTGGGGGACAAGAGACCCAGTACTTC. Translated: CASSQGVGGQETQYF.

This clone was detected only once. The chain is built from TRBV28 and TRBJ1-2; 7 bases are a match to TRBD1. The V and J ends lost 8 bases and 4 bases, in that order; junction bases with no gene match: 7. The CDR3 sequence is 13 residues long. Per germline, CDR1 MDHEN and CDR2 SYDVKM. As DNA, the CDR3 is TGTGCCAGCCTTCCGGGACAGTCCTATGGCTACACCTTC. This encodes CASLPGQSYGYTF.

The chain links TRBV27 to TRBJ2-7; 7 bases are a match to TRBD2. V dropped 4 bases and J dropped 3; count of bases not matched to a gene: 6. Germline CDR1 MNHEY, CDR2 SMNVEV (reference sequence). This CDR3 comprises 14 residues. The CDR3 loop is CASSSAGIFYEQYF. For the CDR3, the DNA is TGTGCCAGCAGTTCAGCGGGAATCTTCTACGAGCAGTACTTC.

This chain connects TRBV19 to TRBJ1-4, with 12 bases that match TRBD1. The CDR3 is 16 amino acids. Germline-derived CDR1 and CDR2 are LNHDA and SQIVND (reference sequence). V gave up 9 bases and J gave up 0 bases; unmatched junction bases: 5. The CDR3 coding sequence is TGTGCCAGCGGGACAGGGGGCCTTGCAACTAATGAAAAACTGTTTTTT. Residues: CASGTGGLATNEKLFF. Looking up the rest from reference TRBV19 and TRBJ1-4 gives the full variable domain: DGGITQSPKYLFRKEGQNVTLSCEQNLNHDAMYWYRQDPGQGLRLIYYSQIVNDFQKGDIAEGYSVSREKKESFPLTVTSAQKNPTAFYLCASGTGGLATNEKLFFGSGTQLSVL.

The rearrangement links TRBV28 to TRBJ2-1; D is perhaps TRBD1 or TRBD2 (6 bases each). Germline CDR1 and CDR2: MDHEN and SYDVKM. Deletions cut 2 bases from V and 15 bases from J, with 14 bases between. The length of the CDR3 is 12 residues. CDR3 in DNA: TGTGCCAGCAGTTTAGGGGGCGGGAAGGGGTTCTTC. This sequence encodes CASSLGGGKGFF.

The V and J genes are TRBV4-3 and TRBJ2-6; no definite D call. V was shortened by 1 base and J by 0 bases, with 4 bases between the two germline ends. This CDR3 is 15 amino acids long. Per germline, CDR1 LGHNA and CDR2 YSLEER. Here the CDR3 DNA reads TGCGCCAGCAGCCAAGTGACCTCTGGGGCCAACGTCCTGACTTTC. It codes for CASSQVTSGANVLTF.

The chain couples TRBV19 to TRBJ2-7; no clear D gene. The V gene's germline CDR1 is LNHDA and CDR2 SQIVND (reference sequence). The V end lost 4 bases, the J end lost 3 bases, and 4 bases lay between the germline ends. This CDR3 spans 11 amino acids. CDR3 in amino acids: CASSTNYEQYF. The CDR3 bases are TGTGCCAGTAGTACGAACTACGAGCAGTACTTC.

The V gene is TRBV7-2, the J gene TRBJ2-3, with D unclear. V dropped 1 base and J dropped 3 bases, with 11 bases sitting between them. The CDR3 extends over 15 amino acids. From germline, CDR1 is SGHTA and CDR2 FQGNSA. CDR3 sequence reads: CASSLDGKKTDTQYF. As DNA, the CDR3 is TGTGCCAGCAGCTTAGATGGCAAGAAAACAGATACGCAGTATTTT.

The chain employs TRBV15 and TRBJ1-4; 7 nucleotides line up with TRBD1. The V and J ends lost 9 bases and 8 bases, in that order; junction bases with no gene match: 9. From germline, CDR1 is LNHNV and CDR2 YYDKDF (reference sequence). The CDR3 length is 13 residues. The DNA of the CDR3 is TGTGCCACAATTAGACAGGGCGAGGAAAAACTGTTTTTT. Translated, it gives CATIRQGEEKLFF.

This clone was found a few times. The rearrangement uses TRBV19 and TRBJ1-1, with a weak D call TRBD1 (6 bases). This CDR3 is 14 amino acids long. Germline-derived CDR1 and CDR2 are LNHDA and SQIVND (reference sequence). V lost 11 bases and J 0 bases, leaving 16 bases between the germline ends. In nucleotides, the CDR3 is TGTGCCGCAGAGGACAGAGCTATGAACACTGAAGCTTTCTTT. Residues: CAAEDRAMNTEAFF.

Concerning this clone: Other DNA sequences within the sample encode an identical CDR3. The genes are TRBV9 and TRBJ1-1, with 9 bases identical to TRBD1. The trim removed 3 bases at V and 5 bases at J, leaving 2 bases unmatched. The germline V gene encodes CDR1 SGDLS and CDR2 YYNGEE. This CDR3 contains 13 residues. CDR3 coding DNA: TGTGCCAGCAGCGCCGGGACAGGGACTGAAGCTTTCTTT. Protein: CASSAGTGTEAFF.

In its sample, this clone was seen a few times. The CDR3, as DNA: TGTGCCAGCAGCTCTCAGGGTAGGGGCAATCAGCCCCAGCATTTT. Its protein is CASSSQGRGNQPQHF. The V gene is TRBV7-2, the J gene TRBJ1-5, with a possible D match to TRBD1 (5 bases). The germline V and J ends were trimmed by 4 bases and 2 bases, with 12 bases remaining between them. Germline V gene data show CDR1 as SGHTA and CDR2 as FQGNSA. This CDR3 has 15 amino acids.

This clone turned up a few times. CDR3 sequence (DNA): TGTGCCAGCAGCCCGTCTTGGGCAGGCCTACCCTACGAGCAGTACTTC. Its translation: CASSPSWAGLPYEQYF. This chain links TRBV7-9 with TRBJ2-7; D unclear. Between the trimmed V and J ends, which lost 5 bases and 2 bases, there was a span of 19 bases. CDR3 length: 16 residues. CDR1 SEHNR and CDR2 FQNEAQ come from the germline V gene (reference sequence).

The chain carries TRBV7-2 and TRBJ2-3; 11 positions match TRBD2. V shed 2 bases and J 3 bases; nucleotides not matched to a gene: 10. This CDR3 spans 18 amino acids. Germline V gene data show CDR1 as SGHTA and CDR2 as FQGNSA. CDR3 sequence: CASSLRASGRQKTDTQYF. As DNA, the CDR3 is TGTGCCAGCAGCTTAAGGGCTAGCGGGAGGCAGAAGACAGATACGCAGTATTTT.

This sequence joins TRBV4-3 and TRBJ1-3; a possible D gene is TRBD1 (5 bases). V was trimmed by 1 base and J by 3 bases, leaving 22 bases between them. This CDR3 region has 19 residues. CDR1 and CDR2 from the germline V gene are LGHNA and YSLEER. The CDR3 sequence is CASSQAPSGRNGGGNTIYF. The CDR3 DNA reads as TGCGCCAGCAGCCAAGCTCCCTCGGGACGGAACGGTGGTGGAAACACCATATATTTT.

V is TRBV9 and J is TRBJ2-7, with D possibly being TRBD1 (7 bases). Germline values: CDR1 SGDLS, CDR2 YYNGEE. The CDR3 is made up of 14 amino acids. V lost 0 bases and J lost 3, with 10 bases in between. CDR3 in amino acids: CASSVGQGGYEQYF. CDR3 in DNA: TGTGCCAGCAGCGTAGGTCAGGGGGGCTACGAGCAGTACTTC.

This chain links TRBV11-3 with TRBJ2-1; D remains unclear. V lost 3 bases and J 8 bases, leaving 14 bases between the germline ends. The CDR3 consists of 14 residues. Germline assignment: CDR1 SGHNT and CDR2 YENEEA. The DNA for the CDR3 is TGTGCCAGCAGCTTGCGGCCGCCCTTGGATGAGCAGTTCTTC. Its protein is CASSLRPPLDEQFF.

The chain carries TRBV2 and TRBJ1-6, with D unclear. The V end lost 4 bases, the J end lost 9 bases, and 10 bases lay between the germline ends. This CDR3 comprises 13 residues. CDR1 and CDR2 from the germline V gene are SNHLY and FYNNEI. The CDR3 loop reads CASSVGNPSPLHF. CDR3 DNA sequence: TGTGCCAGCAGTGTGGGGAACCCTTCACCCCTCCACTTT.

CDR3 loop: CASRYRGAAEAFF. In nucleotides, the CDR3 is TGTGCCAGCAGATACAGGGGAGCCGCTGAAGCTTTCTTT. The chain couples TRBV12-3 or TRBV12-4 to TRBJ1-1; 7 bases align to TRBD1. The CDR3 is 13 amino acids. The V segment lost 6 bases and the J segment 6 bases; nucleotides outside the gene matches: 7.

This clone was picked up a small number of times. One end of the junction is discordant with germline, which a read error may explain. V usage is TRBV5-1 and J usage is TRBJ1-6, with 7 nucleotides matching TRBD1. Germline V lookup: CDR1 SGHRS, CDR2 YFSETQ. This CDR3 spans 15 amino acids. CDR3 DNA sequence: TGCGCCAGCAGTTTGGGGACAGTGTATAATTCACCCCTCCACTTT. Protein: CASSLGTVYNSPLHF.

The rearrangement links TRBV27 to TRBJ2-5; D is perhaps TRBD2 (6 bases). Germline CDR1 and CDR2: MNHEY and SMNVEV (reference sequence). V lost 3 bases and J lost 4, with 9 bases in between. This CDR3 has 13 amino acids. CDR3 bases: TGTGCCAGCAGTTTCGGGGGAGGAGAGACCCAGTACTTC. As protein: CASSFGGGETQYF.

V and J are TRBV2 and TRBJ2-5; perhaps TRBD2 as D (6 bases). Per germline, CDR1 SNHLY and CDR2 FYNNEI. V was trimmed by 5 bases and J by 1 base, leaving 8 bases between them. CDR3 length: 13 amino acids. This CDR3 reads CASSWDFQETQYF. The CDR3 DNA reads TGTGCCAGCAGTTGGGACTTCCAAGAGACCCAGTACTTC.

This chain uses TRBV19 with TRBJ2-3; TRBD2 matches 8 bases. Germline V gene lookup returns CDR1 LNHDA and CDR2 SQIVND (reference sequence). This CDR3 has 15 residues. J lost 4 bases, V lost 5 bases, and 8 bases had no gene match. CDR3 amino acids: CASSPLTSASDTQYF. Written as DNA, the CDR3 is TGTGCCAGTAGTCCTCTGACTAGCGCCTCAGATACGCAGTATTTT. The full variable domain, in which reference TRBV19 and TRBJ2-3 provide the parts outside the CDR3, is DGGITQSPKYLFRKEGQNVTLSCEQNLNHDAMYWYRQDPGQGLRLIYYSQIVNDFQKGDIAEGYSVSREKKESFPLTVTSAQKNPTAFYLCASSPLTSASDTQYFGPGTRLTVL.

The chain has TRBV18 and TRBJ2-3; D unclear. The CDR3 spans 14 residues. Trimming stripped 5 bases from V and 2 bases from J, with 11 bases between. Germline V lookup: CDR1 KGHSH, CDR2 LQKENI. The CDR3 sequence: CASSDAATTDTQYF. Written as DNA, the CDR3 is TGTGCCAGCTCAGACGCTGCAACCACAGATACGCAGTATTTT.

Only a few counts were recorded for this clone. The J gene is TRBJ2-1, the V gene TRBV29-1; D gene unclear. With 6 bases removed from V and 5 bases from J, the gap between germline ends came to 17 bases. The CDR3 extends over 14 amino acids. Per germline, CDR1 SQVTM and CDR2 ANQGSEA. The CDR3 protein is CSVARPQPHNEQFF. The CDR3 DNA reads TGCAGCGTCGCCCGCCCACAACCACACAATGAGCAGTTCTTC.